The 12 T cell receptor beta chains below all came from one sample that was sequenced in a study of response to subunit inactivated influenza vaccine (dated 2018 in TCRdb). Libraries were built with RT-PCR. The instrument given in TCRdb is Illumina HiSeq 2500. TCRdb passed the public sequencing reads through fastp at Q25 and MiXCR, retaining productive beta sequences. Each CDR3 protein gets just one entry, which takes the most common genes and DNA from the rows behind it. Present in this sample are about 500,000 distinct CDR3 sequences, about 15% of which were seen just once. The ten most abundant clones make up approximately 3% of the sample. The sequences come from CD4+ T cells sorted from PBMCs, collected about 23 months after vaccination. The receptors here all came from a man aged 45 to 75 who received an inactivated influenza vaccine. Donor details come from another sample of the same person, matched by shared clones.

The chain uses TRBV5-1 and TRBJ2-1; tentatively, D is TRBD1 (5 bases). The CDR3 loop spans 15 amino acids. The germline V gene has CDR1 SGHRS and CDR2 YFSETQ. The ends were cut back, 4 bases at V and 2 bases at J, with 13 bases in the middle. CDR3 loop: CASSTRATTYNEQFF. CDR3 coding DNA: TGCGCCAGCAGCACCAGGGCGACCACCTACAATGAGCAGTTCTTC.

This clonotype appeared a single time. The chain uses TRBV29-1 and TRBJ2-7; the match to TRBD1 covers 7 bases. The CDR3 loop spans 14 amino acids. The V gene end was trimmed by 6 bases and the J gene end by 4 bases; junction bases not matched to a gene: 12. Germline-derived CDR1 and CDR2 are SQVTM and ANQGSEA. The chain's CDR3 is CSVLRQGSRYEQYF. CDR3 coding DNA: TGCAGCGTCCTGAGACAGGGTAGTAGGTACGAGCAGTACTTC.

This clonotype appeared many times. The V and J genes are TRBV20-1 and TRBJ1-5; D unclear. CDR3 length: 14 residues. Germline-derived CDR1 and CDR2 are DFQATT and SNEGSKA (reference sequence). Trimming took 3 bases from V and 2 from J, leaving 11 bases between them. The DNA for the CDR3 is TGCAGTGCTAGGTCGGGAACGGGCAATCAGCCCCAGCATTTT. This gives the protein CSARSGTGNQPQHF.

This clonotype was found a few times. This chain uses TRBV12-3 or TRBV12-4 with TRBJ1-5; no clear D gene. The V and J ends lost 5 bases and 5 bases respectively, with 13 bases between them. CDR3 size: 14 residues. The CDR3 region is CASSPSAGYQPQHF. The CDR3 DNA follows: TGTGCCAGCAGTCCCAGCGCGGGGTATCAGCCCCAGCATTTT.

This clonotype appeared many times. The J gene is TRBJ2-1, the V gene TRBV12-3 or TRBV12-4; maybe TRBD2 (5 bases). Trimming cost V 5 bases and J 8 bases, with 16 bases left between them. The CDR3 has 14 amino acids. CDR3 sequence: CASSRWTGPHEQFF. The CDR3 nucleotides read TGTGCCAGCAGTCGTTGGACTGGCCCCCATGAGCAGTTCTTC.

J is TRBJ2-1 and V is TRBV7-2, with 7 positions matching TRBD1. This CDR3 contains 12 residues. V was clipped by 5 bases and J by 11 bases; unmatched bases: 6. Germline values: CDR1 SGHTA, CDR2 FQGNSA. DNA for the CDR3: TGTGCCAGCAGCAAACAGGACAGGCAGCAGTTCTTC. It yields the protein CASSKQDRQQFF.

The chain has TRBV7-2 and TRBJ2-3; D is undetermined. The V end lost 0 bases, the J end lost 13 bases, and 14 bases lay between the germline ends. The CDR3 consists of 13 residues. Per the germline V gene, CDR1 is SGHTA and CDR2 is FQGNSA. This chain's CDR3 is CASSLAEAGTEYF. In nucleotides, the CDR3 is TGTGCCAGCAGCTTAGCAGAAGCAGGAACGGAGTATTTT.

This clonotype was counted at least ten times. This chain links TRBV29-1 with TRBJ2-1, with D possibly being TRBD2 (6 bases). The V and J ends lost 7 bases and 4 bases respectively, with 14 bases between them. The CDR3 is 13 residues long. Germline V gene lookup returns CDR1 SQVTM and CDR2 ANQGSEA. CDR3 loop: CSAVRGSYNEQFF. The CDR3 DNA reads as TGCAGCGCCGTCCGGGGGTCGTACAATGAGCAGTTCTTC.

This clonotype was detected a few times. The V call is TRBV19, the J call TRBJ1-1; weak D call: TRBD1 (6 bases). The CDR3 is 13 amino acids. Germline-derived CDR1 and CDR2 are LNHDA and SQIVND (reference sequence). Trimming took off 10 bases at V and 6 bases at J, with 18 bases between the two ends. CDR3 region: CATTNTGYAEAFF. The CDR3 DNA is TGTGCCACCACTAATACAGGGTACGCTGAAGCTTTCTTT. The full variable domain, in which reference TRBV19 and TRBJ1-1 provide the parts outside the CDR3, is DGGITQSPKYLFRKEGQNVTLSCEQNLNHDAMYWYRQDPGQGLRLIYYSQIVNDFQKGDIAEGYSVSREKKESFPLTVTSAQKNPTAFYLCATTNTGYAEAFFGQGTRLTVV.

The table lists this clonotype with a few counts. V and J are TRBV14 and TRBJ1-1; D gene uncertain. The germline gives CDR1 SGHDN, CDR2 FVKESK. V gave up 5 bases and J gave up 5 bases, with 12 bases separating them. This CDR3 is built from 13 residues. CDR3 in DNA: TGTGCCAGCAGCGCGCGACTTTTGACTGAAGCTTTCTTT. It specifies CASSARLLTEAFF.

This clonotype was detected ten times or more. V usage is TRBV14 and J usage is TRBJ1-6; TRBD1 agrees at 7 bases. Germline CDR1 is SGHDN and CDR2 is FVKESK. V lost 5 bases to trimming and J lost 4 bases; unmatched junction nucleotides: 2. The CDR3 contains 14 residues. CDR3 nucleotides: TGTGCCAGCAGCGAGACAGGGTATAATTCACCCCTCCACTTT. Protein: CASSETGYNSPLHF. The full variable domain, its missing parts supplied by reference TRBV14 and TRBJ1-6, is EAGVTQFPSHSVIEKGQTVTLRCDPISGHDNLYWYRRVMGKEIKFLLHFVKESKQDESGMPNNRFLAERTGGTYSTLKVQPAELEDSGVYFCASSETGYNSPLHFGNGTRLTVT.

The sample holds a few counts of this clonotype. This sequence joins TRBV11-2 and TRBJ2-3, with 7 bases aligning to TRBD2. The CDR3 covers 14 residues. J gave up 4 bases and V 10 bases, and 11 bases lay outside the gene matches. Germline assignment: CDR1 SGHAT and CDR2 FQNNGV. The CDR3 nucleotides read TGTGCCACCATGGGGAGGGTAGGTTCAGATACGCAGTATTTT. Its protein is CATMGRVGSDTQYF.